The subject of this entry is one T cell receptor (beta chain). Profiling relied on immunoSEQ multiplex PCR, and the TCRdb table lists in-frame clones only, not all of them. Here the sample spans 980,000 or so clones, more than 75% being singletons. The sample belongs to a study of shared clonotypes between healthy human individuals. Healthy adults negative for HIV, lacking recent acute infections or vaccinations, served as donors. The V and J ends lost 5 bases and 0 bases, in that order; junction bases with no gene match: 2. Germline CDR1 reads SGHTA; CDR2 reads FQGNSA. This CDR3 has 14 residues. Source material: memory CD4+ T cells sorted from blood. Subset defined: CD45RA-negative fraction. The rearrangement joins TRBV7-2 to TRBJ1-2; 8 bases line up with TRBD1. The TCR sequence derives from a man between 18 and 35 years old in good health. The CDR3, as DNA: TGTGCCAGCAGCACAGGGGGTTCTAACTATGGCTACACCTTC. It codes for CASSTGGSNYGYTF.